This TCR beta chain was sequenced for a study of blood T cell repertoires in COVID-19. The wider study: Samples representing acute and convalescent COVID-19 were sourced from the United States, Italy and Spain. PBMCs, B-cell-depleted T cells, or T cells provided the cDNA or gDNA that made up the material.

The sample holds one count of this clone. Trimming took 8 bases from V and 3 from J, leaving 14 bases between them. This CDR3 has 13 amino acids. Germline V gives CDR1 MDHEN, CDR2 SYDVKM. The authors' processing: Amplification of reference gene primers provided the estimated nucleated cell counts. Produced via immunoSEQ multiplex PCR; TCRdb's table is partial and in-frame only. V and J calls and clone size are copied from that table; D and trimming were computed from the DNA. The data contain hundreds of thousands of clones, around 90% of them singletons. The sequence came from a human donor in a cohort sampled during active COVID-19. J is TRBJ2-7 and V is TRBV28, with D tentatively TRBD2 (6 bases). Sequencing was performed on peripheral blood. In nucleotides, the CDR3 is TGTGCCAGCTTTACCCGGGGGTTCTACGAGCAGTACTTC. Translating gives CASFTRGFYEQYF.